This T cell receptor beta chain was retrieved from a study of cytomegalovirus exposure and HLA in healthy donors. Study results and limitations: A later analysis linked a missense variant in DCLRE1C to the trimming of TCR beta V and J genes. When presence/absence was analysed, sequencing depth was taken to be roughly uniform across donors. Approximately 17,000 TCR beta sequences were associated with HLA alleles at 0.05 false discovery rate in a later analysis.

Vbeta (60) and Jbeta (13) primers were used in the PCR. TCRdb's table, derived via immunoSEQ multiplex PCR, lists solely in-frame clones and lacks some. This table holds about 130,000 clones, roughly 85% found once. After removal of 5 bases from V and 3 bases from J, the junction contained 7 bases not matched to a gene. Germline V gene sequence: CDR1 PRHDT, CDR2 FYEKMQ (reference sequence). The CDR3 is made up of 15 amino acids. Healthy individuals who donated bone marrow served as the donors. This clone was recorded only once. The antigen is undetermined. The source of this sequence is a man aged 18 to 29 in good health and CMV-seropositive. The sample consisted of PBMCs. The chain uses TRBV13 and TRBJ2-5, with 9 nucleotides matching TRBD1. The chain's CDR3 is CASSDRDRGEETQYF. The CDR3 coding sequence is TGTGCCAGCAGCGATCGAGACAGGGGGGAAGAGACCCAGTACTTC.